Listed here are 24 T cell receptor beta chains from one sample, sequenced in a study of metastatic and nonmetastatic thyroid tumors. Using MiXCR, TCRdb reanalyzed the PCR reads. The profile shows 84,000 or so clones, 8.6% of them singletons. Each patient went into thyroid surgery without having received any treatment. Sequencing was performed on blood. The receptors here all came from a female donor with papillary thyroid cancer or a benign thyroid nodule (not recorded which). Some clones in this sample may be carry-over from other donors' samples.

This clone was observed many times. This rearrangement joins TRBV18 to TRBJ1-6, with D uncertain. This CDR3 comprises 13 residues. With 1 base removed from V and 10 bases from J, the gap between germline ends came to 8 bases. The germline gives CDR1 KGHSH, CDR2 LQKENI. The CDR3 reads CASSPRQESPLHF. The CDR3 nucleotides read TGTGCCAGCTCACCACGTCAGGAATCACCCCTCCACTTT.

This clone was detected ten times or more. The rearrangement joins TRBV11-3 to TRBJ2-5; D is perhaps TRBD2 (6 bases). V was pared by 5 bases and J by 1 base, with 11 bases between. Looked up from germline, CDR1 is SGHNT and CDR2 is YENEEA. This CDR3 region has 14 residues. The CDR3: CASSPGDSQETQYF. Here the CDR3 DNA reads TGTGCCAGCAGCCCGGGGGACTCCCAAGAGACCCAGTACTTC.

The sample holds a few counts of this clone. The rearrangement joins TRBV12-3 or TRBV12-4 to TRBJ1-1; D remains unclear. Trimming cost V 5 bases and J 4 bases, with 20 bases left between them. This CDR3 has 16 residues. CDR3 sequence: CASSDLRYTGFTEAFF. The CDR3 nucleotides are TGTGCCAGCAGTGACTTGCGGTACACTGGATTCACTGAAGCTTTCTTT.

This clone has ten or more counts. V gene TRBV10-2 combines with J gene TRBJ2-7; 9 nucleotides agree with TRBD1. V dropped 6 bases and J dropped 3; count of bases not matched to a gene: 6. Germline assignment: CDR1 WSHSY and CDR2 SAAADI. The CDR3 runs to 14 residues. CDR3 residues: CASRDRGGNYEQYF. Written as DNA, the CDR3 is TGCGCCAGCAGGGACAGGGGTGGGAACTACGAGCAGTACTTC.

This rearrangement joins TRBV12-3 or TRBV12-4 to TRBJ1-1, with D hard to call. CDR3 length equals 11 residues. V dropped 5 bases and J dropped 9 bases, with 10 bases sitting between them. The CDR3 coding sequence is TGTGCCAGCAGTCAGTACCCCCAAGCTTTCTTT. It is translated as CASSQYPQAFF.

This clone has at least ten counts. The chain joins TRBV3-1 to TRBJ2-2; D is ambiguous. CDR1 and CDR2 from the germline V gene are LGHDT and YNNKEL (reference sequence). CDR3 length: 16 residues. V lost 6 bases and J 1 base, leaving 15 bases between the germline ends. The CDR3: CASRTSEYLNTGELFF. Here the CDR3 DNA reads TGTGCCAGCAGGACATCAGAGTATTTGAACACCGGGGAGCTGTTTTTT.

This clone was detected many times. The V gene is TRBV11-3, the J gene TRBJ2-1, with 8 bases aligning to TRBD1. Trimming cost V 2 bases and J 4 bases; bases outside gene matches: 4. Germline V lookup: CDR1 SGHNT, CDR2 YENEEA. The CDR3 length is 15 residues. The chain's CDR3 is CASSLSRGPYNEQFF. For the CDR3, the DNA is TGTGCCAGCAGCTTAAGCAGGGGGCCTTACAATGAGCAGTTCTTC.

Concerning this clone itself: This may come from a read error, since a much larger clone is one base off. Other DNA variants within this sample encode the same CDR3. The chain uses TRBV6-1 and TRBJ1-2, with D unclear. CDR1 and CDR2 (germline): MNHNS, SASEGT. This CDR3 has 13 residues. Trimming pared 1 base from V and 6 bases from J, leaving 9 bases between. The CDR3 is CASSEGENHGYTF. For the CDR3, the DNA is TGTGCCAGCAGTGAAGGAGAGAACCATGGCTACACCTTC.

This clone was counted at least ten times. The chain carries TRBV2 and TRBJ2-2; TRBD1 agrees at 8 bases. The J segment lost 4 bases and the V segment lost 6 bases, leaving 7 bases of the junction unmatched. CDR3 length: 15 residues. The germline V gene has CDR1 SNHLY and CDR2 FYNNEI. CDR3 nucleotide sequence: TGTGCCAGCAGGGCCGGGACAGGAGCCACCGGGGAGCTGTTTTTT. Amino acid sequence: CASRAGTGATGELFF.

V usage is TRBV19 and J usage is TRBJ2-3; 12 bases map to TRBD2. J gave up 4 bases and V 3 bases, and 5 bases lay outside the gene matches. The CDR3 runs to 16 residues. Germline V gives CDR1 LNHDA, CDR2 SQIVND (reference sequence). In nucleotides, the CDR3 is TGTGCCAGTAGTATCTCCGGGACTAGCGGGTCAGATACGCAGTATTTT. This gives the protein CASSISGTSGSDTQYF.

The count of this clone is one. The CDR3 does not close with the conserved phenylalanine or tryptophan, likely indicating a read error. The limits of the CDR3 on the DNA are not certain, so only TCRdb's listed CDR3 is given. The rearrangement uses TRBV2 and TRBJ2-5; the table's D call of TRBD2 was not tested on the DNA. CDR1 is SNHLY and CDR2 is FYNNEI in the germline V gene. The CDR3 spans 16 amino acids, including both terminal residues. The CDR3 reads CASRAETRAGTLRVAL.

This clone has a count of ten or more. J is TRBJ2-1 and V is TRBV6-1; 10 bases fit TRBD2. The CDR3 consists of 15 residues. Germline CDR1 and CDR2: MNHNS and SASEGT. Unmatched junction bases numbered 3, after V lost 1 base and J lost 6 bases. The CDR3 loop reads CASSEVGTSANEQFF. The DNA for the CDR3 is TGTGCCAGCAGTGAAGTGGGGACTAGCGCCAATGAGCAGTTCTTC.

As DNA, the CDR3 is TGTGCCAGCAGCTTACTGAGAAACACCGGGGAGCTGTTTTTT. It encodes CASSLLRNTGELFF. This chain uses TRBV11-2 with TRBJ2-2; D ambiguous. The CDR3 length is 14 residues. Germline V gene lookup returns CDR1 SGHAT and CDR2 FQNNGV. The ends were cut back, 2 bases at V and 2 bases at J, with 6 bases in the middle. Based on the CDR3 plus reference TRBV11-2 and TRBJ2-2, the full variable domain is EAGVAQSPRYKIIEKRQSVAFWCNPISGHATLYWYQQILGQGPKLLIQFQNNGVVDDSQLPKDRFSAERLKGVDSTLKIQPAKLEDSAVYLCASSLLRNTGELFFGEGSRLTVL.

CDR3 DNA sequence: TGTGCCAGCACCGTGGGGGGCAGGGAGCAGTACTTC. Translated, it gives CASTVGGREQYF. V is TRBV2 and J is TRBJ2-7; D may be TRBD1 or TRBD2 (6 bases each). The germline V and J ends were trimmed by 7 bases and 7 bases, with 14 bases remaining between them. This CDR3 has 12 amino acids. CDR1 is SNHLY, CDR2 FYNNEI, per germline. Combining the CDR3 with reference TRBV2 and TRBJ2-7 gives the whole variable domain EPEVTQTPSHQVTQMGQEVILRCVPISNHLYFYWYRQILGQKVEFLVSFYNNEISEKSEIFDDQFSVERPDGSNFTLKIRSTKLEDSAMYFCASTVGGREQYFGPGTRLTVT.

The chain couples TRBV7-6 to TRBJ2-7; 8 bases agree with TRBD1. The V gene end was trimmed by 5 bases and the J gene end by 2 bases; junction bases not matched to a gene: 5. The CDR3 extends over 14 amino acids. Germline assignment: CDR1 SGHVS and CDR2 FNYEAQ. CDR3 loop: CASSQDRAPYEQYF. The CDR3 DNA is TGTGCCAGCAGCCAGGACAGGGCCCCCTACGAGCAGTACTTC. Filled out from reference TRBV7-6 and TRBJ2-7, the complete variable domain reads GAGVSQSPRYKVTKRGQDVALRCDPISGHVSLYWYRQALGQGPEFLTYFNYEAQQDKSGLPNDRFSAERPEGSISTLTIQRTEQRDSAMYRCASSQDRAPYEQYFGPGTRLTVT.

This clone was counted at least ten times. CDR3 coding DNA: TGTGCCAGCAGTTTACAACAGGGTGGTGCCGGGGAGCTGTTTTTT. Residues: CASSLQQGGAGELFF. V and J are TRBV27 and TRBJ2-2; weak D call: TRBD1 (6 bases). Germline values: CDR1 MNHEY, CDR2 SMNVEV (reference sequence). The germline V and J ends were trimmed by 2 bases and 6 bases, with 13 bases remaining between them. The CDR3 length is 15 residues.

This rearrangement joins TRBV20-1 to TRBJ2-7; 11 bases are shared with TRBD1. V was clipped by 2 bases and J by 5 bases; unmatched bases: 11. Per germline, CDR1 DFQATT and CDR2 SNEGSKA (reference sequence). The CDR3 consists of 16 residues. For the CDR3, the DNA is TGCAGTGCTAGACCAATTCCGGGACAGGGGGTAGACGAGCAGTACTTC. It encodes CSARPIPGQGVDEQYF.

Turning to this clone: One end of the junction is discordant with germline, which a read error may explain. The V and J genes are TRBV6-1 and TRBJ2-2; 9 bases match TRBD2. Germline CDR1 and CDR2: MNHNS and SASEGT. The CDR3 spans 16 residues. Here the CDR3 reads CASTLRLAVKHRGAVF. In DNA form, the CDR3 reads TGTGCCAGCACCTTGCGACTAGCGGTGAAACACCGGGGAGCTGTTTTT.

Turning to this clone: This may arise from a read error, as a much more abundant clone is one base away. The chain uses TRBV7-6 and TRBJ2-5; 10 nucleotides agree with TRBD1. CDR1 is SGHVS and CDR2 is FNYEAQ in the germline V gene. This CDR3 is built from 14 residues. V shed 4 bases and J 6 bases; nucleotides not matched to a gene: 5. CDR3 in amino acids: CASSSGQGQKTQYF. The CDR3 region has the DNA TGTGCCAGCAGCTCGGGACAGGGGCAAAAGACCCAGTACTTC.

The sample holds many counts of this clone. The chain employs TRBV27 and TRBJ1-2, with D hard to call. The CDR3 sequence is 13 residues long. Germline loops: CDR1 MNHEY, CDR2 SMNVEV (reference sequence). With 6 bases removed from V and 1 base from J, the gap between germline ends came to 9 bases. The CDR3 loop is CASSARGNYGYTF. The DNA for the CDR3 is TGTGCCAGCAGCGCCCGGGGTAACTATGGCTACACCTTC.

This clone was picked up many times. The gene calls are TRBV5-1 and TRBJ2-3, with 7 bases matching TRBD1. The CDR3 spans 15 residues. V trimming: 0 bases; J trimming: 3 bases; junction bases outside the gene matches: 4. CDR1 is SGHRS and CDR2 is YFSETQ in the germline V gene. CDR3 DNA: TGCGCCAGCAGCTTGGGCTACAGGGGTACAGATACGCAGTATTTT. It translates to CASSLGYRGTDTQYF.

Concerning this clone itself: A read error may be the cause here, since a much bigger clone is one base away. The chain uses TRBV11-2 and TRBJ2-7, with unresolved D. CDR1 is SGHAT, CDR2 FQNNGV, per germline. The CDR3 sequence is 11 residues long. The ends were cut back, 2 bases at V and 6 bases at J, with 5 bases in the middle. CDR3 protein: CASSLLGEQYF. The CDR3, as DNA: TGTGCCAGCAGCTTATTAGGCGAGCAGTACTTC.

The rearrangement uses TRBV5-1 and TRBJ1-2, with D uncertain. The CDR3 has 15 residues. Per the germline V gene, CDR1 is SGHRS and CDR2 is YFSETQ. The V end was cut by 0 bases, the J end by 3 bases, with 12 bases between. The CDR3 DNA is TGCGCCAGCAGCTTGGCCGTAGGGTTTGACTATGGCTACACCTTC. Protein sequence: CASSLAVGFDYGYTF.

This clone was seen ten or more times. The V and J genes are TRBV6-4 and TRBJ1-6; the match to TRBD1 covers 8 bases. The CDR3 contains 13 residues. The germline CDR1 and CDR2 sequences are MRHNA and SNTAGT. V dropped 6 bases and J dropped 5; count of bases not matched to a gene: 0. CDR3 nucleotides: TGTGCCAGCAGGGACAGGGATAATTCACCCCTCCACTTT. As protein: CASRDRDNSPLHF.